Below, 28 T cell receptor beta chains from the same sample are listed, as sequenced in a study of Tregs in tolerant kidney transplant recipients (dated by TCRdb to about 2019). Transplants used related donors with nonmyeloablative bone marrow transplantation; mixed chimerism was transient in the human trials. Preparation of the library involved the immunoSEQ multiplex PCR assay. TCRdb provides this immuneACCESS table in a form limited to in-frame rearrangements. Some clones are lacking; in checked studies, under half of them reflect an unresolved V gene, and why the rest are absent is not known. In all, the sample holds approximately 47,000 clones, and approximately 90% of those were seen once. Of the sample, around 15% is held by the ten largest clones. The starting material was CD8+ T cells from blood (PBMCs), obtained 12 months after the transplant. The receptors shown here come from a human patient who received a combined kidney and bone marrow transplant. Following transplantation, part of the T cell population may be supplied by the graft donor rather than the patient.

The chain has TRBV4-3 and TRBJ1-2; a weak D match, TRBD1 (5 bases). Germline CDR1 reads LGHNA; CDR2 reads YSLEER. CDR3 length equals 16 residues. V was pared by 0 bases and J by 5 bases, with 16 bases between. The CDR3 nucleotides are TGCGCCAGCAGCCAAGATTGGAAAGGGGCATTGTATGGCTACACCTTC. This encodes CASSQDWKGALYGYTF.

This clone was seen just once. The CDR3: CASSLGGLENIQYF. For the CDR3, the DNA is TGTGCCAGCAGCTTAGGGGGGCTCGAAAACATTCAGTACTTC. The rearrangement links TRBV7-2 to TRBJ2-4; tentative D call: TRBD1 (6 bases). The ends were cut back, 1 base at V and 5 bases at J, with 9 bases in the middle. Germline assignment: CDR1 SGHTA and CDR2 FQGNSA. The CDR3 is 14 residues long. The full variable domain, with the rest looked up from reference TRBV7-2 and TRBJ2-4, is GAGVSQSPSNKVTEKGKDVELRCDPISGHTALYWYRQSLGQGLEFLIYFQGNSAPDKSGLPSDRFSAERTGGSVSTLTIQRTQQEDSAVYLCASSLGGLENIQYFGAGTRLSVL.

The CDR3 DNA follows: TGTGCCAGCAGCCAACTTTTAGCCGAAGAGACCCAGTACTTC. This gives the protein CASSQLLAEETQYF. This chain links TRBV11-3 with TRBJ2-5; D unclear. CDR3 length equals 14 residues. Trimming pared 5 bases from V and 3 bases from J, leaving 13 bases between. Germline CDR1 is SGHNT and CDR2 is YENEEA. Looking up the rest from reference TRBV11-3 and TRBJ2-5 gives the full variable domain: EAGVVQSPRYKIIEKKQPVAFWCNPISGHNTLYWYLQNLGQGPELLIRYENEEAVDDSQLPKDRFSAERLKGVDSTLKIQPAELGDSAVYLCASSQLLAEETQYFGPGTRLLVL.

As DNA, the CDR3 is TGTGCCAGCAGCCAATGGGACAATGCCCCCTACGAGCAGTACTTC. Protein sequence: CASSQWDNAPYEQYF. The J gene is TRBJ2-7, the V gene TRBV14, with D possibly matching TRBD1 (6 bases). Germline V gene data show CDR1 as SGHDN and CDR2 as FVKESK. With 2 bases removed from V and 2 bases from J, the gap between germline ends came to 13 bases. The CDR3 contains 15 residues.

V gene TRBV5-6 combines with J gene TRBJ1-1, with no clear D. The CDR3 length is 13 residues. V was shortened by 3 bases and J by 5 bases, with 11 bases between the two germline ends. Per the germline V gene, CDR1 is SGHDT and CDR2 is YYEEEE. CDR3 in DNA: TGTGCCAGCAGCTATGCGGGGTGGACTGAAGCTTTCTTT. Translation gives CASSYAGWTEAFF.

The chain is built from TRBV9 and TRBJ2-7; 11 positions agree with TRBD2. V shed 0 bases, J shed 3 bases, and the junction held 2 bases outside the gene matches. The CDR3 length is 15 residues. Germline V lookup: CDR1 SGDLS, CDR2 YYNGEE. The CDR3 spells CASSVAGTSGYEQYF. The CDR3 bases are TGTGCCAGCAGCGTAGCCGGGACTAGCGGCTACGAGCAGTACTTC.

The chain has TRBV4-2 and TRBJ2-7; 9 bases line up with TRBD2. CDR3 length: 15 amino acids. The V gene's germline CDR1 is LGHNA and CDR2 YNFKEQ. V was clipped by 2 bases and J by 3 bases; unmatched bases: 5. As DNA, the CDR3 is TGTGCCAGCAGCCAAATAGCGGGGGAGCTCTACGAGCAGTACTTC. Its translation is CASSQIAGELYEQYF.

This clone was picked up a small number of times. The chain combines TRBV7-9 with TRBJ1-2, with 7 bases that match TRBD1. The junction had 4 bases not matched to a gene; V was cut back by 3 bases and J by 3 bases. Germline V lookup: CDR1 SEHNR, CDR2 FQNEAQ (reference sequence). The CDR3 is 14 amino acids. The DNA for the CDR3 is TGTGCCAGCAGCTTGGACGGGACAGACTATGGCTACACCTTC. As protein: CASSLDGTDYGYTF.

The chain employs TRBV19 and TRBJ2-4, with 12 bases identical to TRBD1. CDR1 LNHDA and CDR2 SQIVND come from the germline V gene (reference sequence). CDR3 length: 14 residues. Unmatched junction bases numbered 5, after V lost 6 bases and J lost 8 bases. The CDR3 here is CASSLGQGAYIQYF. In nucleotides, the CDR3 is TGTGCCAGTAGCCTGGGACAGGGGGCATACATTCAGTACTTC.

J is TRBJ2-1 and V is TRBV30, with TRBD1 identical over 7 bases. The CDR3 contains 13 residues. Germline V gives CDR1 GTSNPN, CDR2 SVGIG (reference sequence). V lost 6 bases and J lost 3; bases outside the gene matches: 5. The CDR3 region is CACPGQNYNEQFF. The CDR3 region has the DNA TGTGCCTGCCCGGGACAGAACTACAATGAGCAGTTCTTC. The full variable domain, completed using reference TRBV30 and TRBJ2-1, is SQTIHQWPATLVQPVGSPLSLECTVEGTSNPNLYWYRQAAGRGLQLLFYSVGIGQISSEVPQNLSASRPQDRQFILSSKKLLLSDSGFYLCACPGQNYNEQFFGPGTRLTVL.

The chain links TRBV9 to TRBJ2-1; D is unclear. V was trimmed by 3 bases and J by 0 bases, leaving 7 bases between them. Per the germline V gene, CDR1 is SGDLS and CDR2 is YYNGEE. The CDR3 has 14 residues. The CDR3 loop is CASSGGNSYNEQFF. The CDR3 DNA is TGTGCCAGCAGCGGCGGCAACTCCTACAATGAGCAGTTCTTC.

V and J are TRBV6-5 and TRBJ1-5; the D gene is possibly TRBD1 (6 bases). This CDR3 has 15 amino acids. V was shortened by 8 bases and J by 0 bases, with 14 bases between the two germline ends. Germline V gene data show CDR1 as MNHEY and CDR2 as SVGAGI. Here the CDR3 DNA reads TGTGCCAGCGTGGACAGACCCTATAGCAATCAGCCCCAGCATTTT. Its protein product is CASVDRPYSNQPQHF.

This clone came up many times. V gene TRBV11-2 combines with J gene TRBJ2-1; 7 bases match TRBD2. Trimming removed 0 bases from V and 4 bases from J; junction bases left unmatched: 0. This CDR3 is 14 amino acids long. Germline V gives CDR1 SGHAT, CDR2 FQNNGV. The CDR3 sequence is CASSLELAYNEQFF. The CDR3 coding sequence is TGTGCCAGCAGCTTAGAACTAGCGTACAATGAGCAGTTCTTC. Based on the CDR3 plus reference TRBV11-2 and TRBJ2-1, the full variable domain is EAGVAQSPRYKIIEKRQSVAFWCNPISGHATLYWYQQILGQGPKLLIQFQNNGVVDDSQLPKDRFSAERLKGVDSTLKIQPAKLEDSAVYLCASSLELAYNEQFFGPGTRLTVL.

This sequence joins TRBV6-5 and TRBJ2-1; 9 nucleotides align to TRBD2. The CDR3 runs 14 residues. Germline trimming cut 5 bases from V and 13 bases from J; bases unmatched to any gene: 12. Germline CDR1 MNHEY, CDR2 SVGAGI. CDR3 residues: CASSSGGSLGVQFF. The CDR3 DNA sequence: TGTGCCAGCAGTAGCGGGGGGTCCCTTGGGGTACAGTTCTTC.

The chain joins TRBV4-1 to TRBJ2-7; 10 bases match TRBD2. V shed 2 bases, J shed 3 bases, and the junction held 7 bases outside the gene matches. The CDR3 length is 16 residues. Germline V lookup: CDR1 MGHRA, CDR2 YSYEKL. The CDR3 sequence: CASSQRQGLADYEQYF. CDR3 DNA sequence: TGCGCCAGCAGCCAACGCCAAGGACTAGCGGACTACGAGCAGTACTTC.

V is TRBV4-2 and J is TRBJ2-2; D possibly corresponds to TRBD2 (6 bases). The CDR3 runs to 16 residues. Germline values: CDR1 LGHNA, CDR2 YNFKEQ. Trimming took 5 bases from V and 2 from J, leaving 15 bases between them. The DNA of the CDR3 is TGTGCCAGCAGCTCCACCCCGGGGGTCAACACCGGGGAGCTGTTTTTT. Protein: CASSSTPGVNTGELFF.

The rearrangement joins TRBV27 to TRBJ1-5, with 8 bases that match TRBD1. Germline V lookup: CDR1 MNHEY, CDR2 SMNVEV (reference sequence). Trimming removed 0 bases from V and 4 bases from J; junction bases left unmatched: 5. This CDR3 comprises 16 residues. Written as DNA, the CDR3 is TGTGCCAGCAGTTTATCCTCGACAGGGGTAAATCAGCCCCAGCATTTT. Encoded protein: CASSLSSTGVNQPQHF.

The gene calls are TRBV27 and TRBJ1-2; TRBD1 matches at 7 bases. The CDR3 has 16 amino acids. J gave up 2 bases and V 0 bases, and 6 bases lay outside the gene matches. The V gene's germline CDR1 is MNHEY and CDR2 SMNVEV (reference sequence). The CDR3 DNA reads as TGTGCCAGCAGTTTATCAGTCGGGACAGTCAACTATGGCTACACCTTC. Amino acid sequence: CASSLSVGTVNYGYTF.

CDR3 protein: CASSVVASGKQQYF. DNA for the CDR3: TGTGCCAGCAGCGTAGTGGCTAGCGGGAAGCAACAGTACTTC. The V and J genes are TRBV9 and TRBJ2-7, with TRBD2 matching 9 bases. The CDR3 runs 14 residues. The germline V gene encodes CDR1 SGDLS and CDR2 YYNGEE. The V and J ends lost 0 bases and 10 bases, in that order; junction bases with no gene match: 8. The full variable domain, in which reference TRBV9 and TRBJ2-7 provide the parts outside the CDR3, is DSGVTQTPKHLITATGQRVTLRCSPRSGDLSVYWYQQSLDQGLQFLIQYYNGEERAKGNILERFSAQQFPDLHSELNLSSLELGDSALYFCASSVVASGKQQYFGPGTRLTVT.

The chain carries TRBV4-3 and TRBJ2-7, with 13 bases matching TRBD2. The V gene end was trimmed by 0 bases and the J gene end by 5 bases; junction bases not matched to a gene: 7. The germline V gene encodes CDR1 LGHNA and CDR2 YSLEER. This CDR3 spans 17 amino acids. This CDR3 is CASSQDGGLAGLDEQYF. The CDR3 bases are TGCGCCAGCAGCCAAGATGGGGGACTAGCGGGGCTAGACGAGCAGTACTTC.

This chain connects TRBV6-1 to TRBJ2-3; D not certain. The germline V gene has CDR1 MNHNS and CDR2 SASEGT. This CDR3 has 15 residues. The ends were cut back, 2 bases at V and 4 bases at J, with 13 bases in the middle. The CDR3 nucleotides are TGTGCCAGCAGTGAAAATGGCGGTGCCTCAGATACGCAGTATTTT. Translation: CASSENGGASDTQYF.

The CDR3 loop reads CASRAGQSYEQYF. CDR3 coding DNA: TGTGCCAGCAGGGCCGGACAGTCCTACGAGCAGTACTTC. The J gene is TRBJ2-7, the V gene TRBV6-1, with D possibly being TRBD1 (6 bases). V was clipped by 6 bases and J by 1 base, with 10 bases between them. This CDR3 has 13 amino acids. CDR1 is MNHNS and CDR2 is SASEGT in the germline V gene.

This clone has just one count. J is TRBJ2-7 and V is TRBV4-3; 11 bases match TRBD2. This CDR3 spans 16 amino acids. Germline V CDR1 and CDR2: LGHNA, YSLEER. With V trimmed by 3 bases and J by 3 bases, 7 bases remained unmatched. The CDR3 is CASSQRRGLAVYEQYF. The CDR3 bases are TGCGCCAGCAGCCAGCGTCGGGGACTAGCGGTCTACGAGCAGTACTTC.

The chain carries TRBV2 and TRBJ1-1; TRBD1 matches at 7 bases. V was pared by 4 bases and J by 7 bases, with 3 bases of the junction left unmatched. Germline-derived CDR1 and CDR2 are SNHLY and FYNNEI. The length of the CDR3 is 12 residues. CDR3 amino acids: CASSGDSDEAFF. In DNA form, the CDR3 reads TGTGCCAGCAGTGGGGACAGTGATGAAGCTTTCTTT.

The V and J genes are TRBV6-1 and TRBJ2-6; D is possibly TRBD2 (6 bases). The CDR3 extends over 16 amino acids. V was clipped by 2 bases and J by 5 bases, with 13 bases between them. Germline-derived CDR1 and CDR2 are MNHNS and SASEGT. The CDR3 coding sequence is TGTGCCAGCAGTGAATATGAGGAGGGCTGGGCCAACGTCCTGACTTTC. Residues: CASSEYEEGWANVLTF.

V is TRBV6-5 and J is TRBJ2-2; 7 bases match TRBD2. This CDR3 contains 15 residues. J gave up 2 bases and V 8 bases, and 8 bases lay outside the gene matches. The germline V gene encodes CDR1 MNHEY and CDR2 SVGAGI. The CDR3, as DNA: TGTGCCAGCGGTTGGAGCGGGGAAAACACCGGGGAGCTGTTTTTT. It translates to CASGWSGENTGELFF.

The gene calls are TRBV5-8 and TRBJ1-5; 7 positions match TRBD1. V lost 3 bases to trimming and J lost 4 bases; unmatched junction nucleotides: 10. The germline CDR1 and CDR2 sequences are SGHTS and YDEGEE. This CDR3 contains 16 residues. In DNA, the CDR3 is TGTGCCAGCAGCTCTGGACAGGTCGCCACTAATCAGCCCCAGCATTTT. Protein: CASSSGQVATNQPQHF.

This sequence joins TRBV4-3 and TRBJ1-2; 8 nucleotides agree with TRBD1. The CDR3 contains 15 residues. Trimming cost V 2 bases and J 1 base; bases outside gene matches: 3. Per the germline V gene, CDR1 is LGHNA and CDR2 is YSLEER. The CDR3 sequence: CASSQLTGGNYGYTF. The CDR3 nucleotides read TGCGCCAGCAGCCAACTAACAGGGGGTAACTATGGCTACACCTTC.